This TCR beta chain was captured by sequencing in a study of shared clonotypes between healthy human individuals. Study-wide points: The generation probabilities recorded for non-shared clonotypes fell below those of clonotypes shared by all four donors. Few donors restricted represented genetic and exposure-history diversity. Relative to memory subsets, naive subsets generally showed larger estimated richness.

To note about this clone: Antigen unknown.

V was shortened by 4 bases and J by 2 bases, with 9 bases between the two germline ends. CDR1 and CDR2 from the germline V gene are SGHNT and YYREEE (reference sequence). The CDR3 has 13 residues. The repertoire was sequenced with immunoSEQ multiplex PCR; TCRdb's copy has only in-frame clones and lacks some. Seen here are approximately 2,200,000 clones, about 92% observed once, and the top ten hold about 1.5%. CD45RO-negative, CCR7-positively selected cells formed the naive CD8 fraction, excluding terminally differentiated effector memory CD45RA+ cells. The chain combines TRBV5-4 with TRBJ1-2; D possibly corresponds to TRBD1 (6 bases). Sequences were obtained from naive CD8+ T cells from PBMCs. The receptor was isolated from a man younger than 35 in good health. Some clones in this sample may be carry-over from other donors' samples. The CDR3 DNA reads TGTGCCAGCAGCGAGAGGGGGAACTATGGCTACACCTTC. Amino acid sequence: CASSERGNYGYTF. Based on the CDR3 plus reference TRBV5-4 and TRBJ1-2, the full variable domain is ETGVTQSPTHLIKTRGQQVTLRCSSQSGHNTVSWYQQALGQGPQFIFQYYREEENGRGNFPPRFSGLQFPNYSSELNVNALELDDSALYLCASSERGNYGYTFGSGTRLTVV.